This T cell receptor (beta chain) was sequenced during a study of regulatory T cells in long-lasting Graves disease. On the study more broadly: Graves' patients, newly diagnosed, had taken antithyroid drugs under 3 months.

This CDR3 is 16 amino acids long. Unmatched junction bases numbered 9, after V lost 6 bases and J lost 8 bases. Germline V CDR1 and CDR2: MNHNS, SASEGT. Combining iRepertoire HTBI primers with Arm-PCR of CDR3 regions, the authors built TCR beta libraries. MiXCR, applied by TCRdb to the multiplex PCR reads, yields one record per CDR3 protein. Found here are about 500,000 distinct CDR3 sequences, about 17% of them singletons; the top ten hold 12%. Time point here: newly diagnosed GD, antithyroid drugs for less than 3 months. Following extraction of RNA from PBMCs, that RNA was used to make the TCR library. The study, taken as a whole, reports: Lower TCR diversity was seen in persistent Graves' patients than in newly diagnosed ones.

This clonotype was counted at least ten times. Its antigen is undetermined. These data were likewise used in another study, on T cells in Graves' hyperthyroidism and ophthalmopathy. From that paper: Clinical symptoms, serum thyroxine, TRAb, thyroid ultrasound and orbital computed tomography informed diagnoses. HTBI primers were used for first-round RT-PCR of the TCR CDR3.

The sequences come from peripheral blood mononuclear cells (PBMCs), collected at new diagnosis, from a patient treated with antithyroid drugs. This TCR was sampled from a man in his forties with Graves disease. The chain couples TRBV6-1 to TRBJ2-1, with 14 bases fitting TRBD2. The CDR3 is CASSDPGLAGGDEQFF. The CDR3 DNA reads as TGTGCCAGCAGCGACCCCGGACTAGCGGGAGGAGATGAGCAGTTCTTC.